The 27 T cell receptor beta chains below come from one sample, sequenced in a study of T cell repertoires in cytomegalovirus infection. TCRdb redid the calling of the reads with MiXCR, one entry per CDR3 protein. The table shows about 360,000 distinct CDR3 sequences, with 15% to 20% occurring only once. Sequenced sample: PBMCs. The receptors come from a human donor in good health (CMV status not recorded). Some clones in this sample may be carry-over from other donors' samples.

The chain is built from TRBV2 and TRBJ1-5; perhaps TRBD1 as D (6 bases). This CDR3 region has 14 residues. Germline CDR1 is SNHLY and CDR2 is FYNNEI. Trimming pared 0 bases from V and 6 bases from J, leaving 9 bases between. The chain's CDR3 is CASSEAGGAQPQHF. The DNA of the CDR3 is TGTGCCAGCAGTGAAGCAGGGGGAGCTCAGCCCCAGCATTTT.

The chain is built from TRBV18 and TRBJ2-1, with D possibly matching TRBD2 (5 bases). The V and J ends lost 6 bases and 4 bases respectively, with 16 bases between them. CDR1 is KGHSH and CDR2 is LQKENI in the germline V gene. CDR3 length: 15 residues. This CDR3 reads CASSRIEEGYNEQFF. Here the CDR3 DNA reads TGTGCCAGCTCCCGGATTGAAGAGGGATACAATGAGCAGTTCTTC.

The gene calls are TRBV4-1 and TRBJ2-1, with 9 bases aligning to TRBD1. The CDR3 runs to 15 residues. Losses at the gene ends were 2 bases for V and 7 bases for J; bases not matched to a gene: 6. Germline assignment: CDR1 MGHRA and CDR2 YSYEKL. In DNA, the CDR3 is TGCGCCAGCAGCCAACCGGGACAGGGACGGAATGAGCAGTTCTTC. Translated: CASSQPGQGRNEQFF.

This clonotype was observed many times. The rearrangement joins TRBV12-3 or TRBV12-4 to TRBJ2-3; TRBD2 matches 7 bases. The V gene end was trimmed by 6 bases and the J gene end by 4 bases; junction bases not matched to a gene: 13. This CDR3 region has 16 residues. CDR3 nucleotide sequence: TGTGCCAGCAGGAACAGCCGGGACTACTTCCCAGATACGCAGTATTTT. Translated: CASRNSRDYFPDTQYF.

In its sample, this clonotype was seen many times. The chain combines TRBV5-1 with TRBJ1-5; TRBD1 matches at 7 bases. This CDR3 contains 15 residues. The V gene end was trimmed by 1 base and the J gene end by 4 bases; junction bases not matched to a gene: 5. The germline V gene encodes CDR1 SGHRS and CDR2 YFSETQ. The CDR3: CASSLKGGLNQPQHF. The CDR3 DNA sequence: TGCGCCAGCAGCTTGAAAGGGGGCCTAAATCAGCCCCAGCATTTT.

Turning to this clonotype: Relative to the germline gene, one junction end is altered; a read error may explain this. The V gene is TRBV12-3 or TRBV12-4, the J gene TRBJ2-5; no clear D. The CDR3 extends over 11 amino acids. CDR3 protein: CASSLKETQCF. The DNA of the CDR3 is TGTGCCAGCAGTTTGAAAGAGACCCAGTGCTTC.

This clonotype occurred many times. V is TRBV7-8 and J is TRBJ2-7; D gene ambiguous. The V gene lost 1 base and the J gene lost 3 bases, with 13 bases spanning the gap. The length of the CDR3 is 15 residues. The germline V gene encodes CDR1 SGHVS and CDR2 FQNEAQ. The CDR3 DNA sequence: TGTGCCAGCAGCTTAGGTTCCCAAGCCGGCTACGAGCAGTACTTC. Its protein is CASSLGSQAGYEQYF.

This clonotype is a singleton in its sample. This chain joins TRBV4-1 and TRBJ1-6, with TRBD1 as a possible D gene (5 bases). Trimming removed 0 bases from V and 12 bases from J, with 12 bases in between. Germline V gene data show CDR1 as MGHRA and CDR2 as YSYEKL. The CDR3 has 14 residues. CDR3 in amino acids: CASSQDQGSRPLHF. In DNA form, the CDR3 reads TGCGCCAGCAGCCAAGACCAGGGCTCTCGACCCCTCCACTTT.

Many counts were recorded for this clonotype. This rearrangement joins TRBV7-2 to TRBJ2-5, with D perhaps assigned TRBD1 or TRBD2 (6 bases each). The CDR3 consists of 13 residues. CDR1 and CDR2 (germline): SGHTA, FQGNSA. The V gene lost 2 bases and the J gene lost 3 bases, with 7 bases spanning the gap. This CDR3 reads CASSLRGEETQYF. DNA of the CDR3: TGTGCCAGCAGCTTAAGGGGGGAAGAGACCCAGTACTTC. The variable domain in full, completed from reference TRBV7-2 and TRBJ2-5, reads GAGVSQSPSNKVTEKGKDVELRCDPISGHTALYWYRQSLGQGLEFLIYFQGNSAPDKSGLPSDRFSAERTGGSVSTLTIQRTQQEDSAVYLCASSLRGEETQYFGPGTRLLVL.

The rearrangement joins TRBV7-9 to TRBJ2-1, with TRBD2 identical over 13 bases. Germline V gives CDR1 SEHNR, CDR2 FQNEAQ (reference sequence). V trimming: 5 bases; J trimming: 7 bases; junction bases outside the gene matches: 11. This CDR3 region has 17 residues. The CDR3 DNA follows: TGTGCCAGCAGCCTCGGACTAGCGGGGGCCCCGAGGAATGAGCAGTTCTTC. This codes for CASSLGLAGAPRNEQFF.

The chain links TRBV28 to TRBJ1-5; TRBD1 matches 10 bases. Trimming removed 6 bases from V and 7 bases from J; junction bases left unmatched: 9. This CDR3 spans 15 amino acids. The germline CDR1 and CDR2 sequences are MDHEN and SYDVKM. The CDR3 sequence: CASSPATGGRQPQHF. In DNA form, the CDR3 reads TGTGCCAGCAGCCCTGCGACAGGGGGCAGGCAGCCCCAGCATTTT.

The V gene is TRBV29-1, the J gene TRBJ2-1, with TRBD2 as a possible D gene (5 bases). This CDR3 is 15 amino acids long. Looked up from germline, CDR1 is SQVTM and CDR2 is ANQGSEA. Trimming took off 4 bases at V and 0 bases at J, with 13 bases between the two ends. CDR3 in DNA: TGCAGCGTTGGGGGAGCCGATTACTCCTACAATGAGCAGTTCTTC. Its protein product is CSVGGADYSYNEQFF.

This clonotype was counted only a few times. The chain carries TRBV6-6 and TRBJ2-1, with D perhaps TRBD1 (6 bases). Germline assignment: CDR1 MNHNY and CDR2 SVGAGI (reference sequence). This CDR3 is built from 18 residues. V was pared by 5 bases and J by 5 bases, with 25 bases between. The CDR3: CASSLLQGMATGDNEQFF. The DNA of the CDR3 is TGTGCCAGCAGTCTATTACAGGGAATGGCTACCGGGGACAATGAGCAGTTCTTC.

V gene TRBV7-2 combines with J gene TRBJ1-4; no clear D gene. The CDR3 is made up of 12 amino acids. The V and J ends lost 7 bases and 5 bases respectively, with 8 bases between them. In germline, CDR1 is SGHTA, CDR2 FQGNSA. The CDR3 DNA reads TGTGCCAGCACCAGACGGAATGAAAAACTGTTTTTT. Its translation: CASTRRNEKLFF.

This clonotype was observed at least ten times. This chain connects TRBV6-2 or TRBV6-3 to TRBJ2-7, with 9 bases aligning to TRBD2. V was pared by 6 bases and J by 3 bases, with 12 bases of the junction left unmatched. Germline V lookup: CDR1 MNHEY, CDR2 SVGEGT. The CDR3 covers 16 residues. The CDR3 is CASRIRAGGPNYEQYF. The CDR3 bases are TGTGCCAGCAGAATAAGAGCGGGAGGCCCAAACTACGAGCAGTACTTC.

At least ten counts were recorded for this clonotype. J is TRBJ1-6 and V is TRBV23-1; D is unclear. TRBV23-1 is an ORF for which the function is uncertain. The CDR3 contains 15 residues. V was shortened by 3 bases and J by 10 bases, with 16 bases between the two germline ends. The CDR3 here is CASSHRVGLVSPLHF. The CDR3 DNA follows: TGCGCCAGCAGTCACCGAGTCGGCCTTGTATCACCCCTCCACTTT.

There are many counts of this clonotype. V usage is TRBV7-2 and J usage is TRBJ1-1; no definite D call. The V and J ends lost 4 bases and 0 bases respectively, with 9 bases between them. This CDR3 region has 14 residues. Germline V gene data show CDR1 as SGHTA and CDR2 as FQGNSA. The CDR3 region is CASSWEGMNTEAFF. In nucleotides, the CDR3 is TGTGCCAGCAGCTGGGAAGGGATGAACACTGAAGCTTTCTTT.

This clonotype was detected only a few times. The V and J genes are TRBV29-1 and TRBJ1-5; weak D call: TRBD1 (6 bases). The V gene lost 4 bases and the J gene lost 2 bases, with 9 bases spanning the gap. In germline, CDR1 is SQVTM, CDR2 ANQGSEA. This CDR3 is 13 amino acids long. In DNA, the CDR3 is TGCAGCGTTGCCAGGGGTGGCAATCAGCCCCAGCATTTT. Translating gives CSVARGGNQPQHF.

This clonotype appeared many times. The CDR3 reads CASIPITGGTGANVLTF. CDR3 nucleotides: TGTGCCAGCATCCCTATAACTGGGGGCACTGGGGCCAACGTCCTGACTTTC. V is TRBV7-9 and J is TRBJ2-6, with D possibly matching TRBD1 (6 bases). The germline V gene encodes CDR1 SEHNR and CDR2 FQNEAQ (reference sequence). The ends were cut back, 7 bases at V and 2 bases at J, with 18 bases in the middle. This CDR3 is 17 amino acids long.

This clonotype was seen at least ten times. The rearrangement uses TRBV7-2 and TRBJ2-1, with D maybe TRBD1 (6 bases). The CDR3 sequence is 16 residues long. Germline V gene sequence: CDR1 SGHTA, CDR2 FQGNSA. V lost 7 bases to trimming and J lost 4 bases, with 20 bases between them. The DNA for the CDR3 is TGTGCCAGCACCCCAGGGTATTCCCAGGGGTACAATGAGCAGTTCTTC. Translated, it gives CASTPGYSQGYNEQFF.

This clonotype was observed once. This chain joins TRBV10-3 and TRBJ2-1, with no clear D. This CDR3 contains 15 residues. V lost 2 bases, J lost 0 bases, and 8 bases lay in between. Per germline, CDR1 ENHRY and CDR2 SYGVKD. The CDR3 DNA reads TGTGCCATCAGTGAGAACAAGGGCTCCTACAATGAGCAGTTCTTC. This gives the protein CAISENKGSYNEQFF.

This clonotype came up many times. V gene TRBV7-2 combines with J gene TRBJ1-2; 8 bases agree with TRBD1. The CDR3 runs 15 residues. The V segment lost 1 base and the J segment 5 bases; nucleotides outside the gene matches: 6. Germline V gives CDR1 SGHTA, CDR2 FQGNSA. CDR3 sequence reads: CASSLVGTGLYGYTF. The CDR3 region has the DNA TGTGCCAGCAGCTTAGTAGGGACAGGCCTTTATGGCTACACCTTC.

The V and J genes are TRBV27 and TRBJ1-5; D is unclear. Germline V lookup: CDR1 MNHEY, CDR2 SMNVEV (reference sequence). The CDR3 length is 15 residues. V was trimmed by 8 bases and J by 0 bases, leaving 14 bases between them. In DNA form, the CDR3 reads TGTGCCAGCGGGCAGCAGATAAATAGCAATCAGCCCCAGCATTTT. Amino acid sequence: CASGQQINSNQPQHF.

Concerning this clonotype itself: A read error may be the cause here, since a much bigger clone is one base away. The V call is TRBV19, the J call TRBJ2-7; D uncertain. Germline CDR1 LNHDA, CDR2 SQIVND (reference sequence). Trimming removed 5 bases from V and 5 bases from J, with 19 bases in between. The CDR3 totals 15 residues. The CDR3 bases are TGTGCCAGTAGTGGTGGGGAATCTTCCCTTGACGAGCAGTACTTC. Its translation is CASSGGESSLDEQYF.

In its sample, this clonotype was seen many times. The rearrangement links TRBV19 to TRBJ2-1, with 13 positions matching TRBD2. The CDR3 contains 16 residues. After removal of 6 bases from V and 2 bases from J, the junction contained 4 bases not matched to a gene. Per the germline V gene, CDR1 is LNHDA and CDR2 is SQIVND (reference sequence). CDR3 DNA sequence: TGTGCCAGTAGGACTAGCGGGAGGCGGCCCTACAATGAGCAGTTCTTC. It yields the protein CASRTSGRRPYNEQFF. The full variable domain, its missing parts supplied by reference TRBV19 and TRBJ2-1, is DGGITQSPKYLFRKEGQNVTLSCEQNLNHDAMYWYRQDPGQGLRLIYYSQIVNDFQKGDIAEGYSVSREKKESFPLTVTSAQKNPTAFYLCASRTSGRRPYNEQFFGPGTRLTVL.

The chain employs TRBV6-1 and TRBJ1-3; D is unresolved. This CDR3 contains 16 residues. Between the trimmed V and J ends, which lost 5 bases and 2 bases, there was a span of 16 bases. Per germline, CDR1 MNHNS and CDR2 SASEGT. CDR3 sequence: CASSPSERSTGNTIYF. In nucleotides, the CDR3 is TGTGCCAGCAGTCCCTCGGAGAGAAGCACTGGAAACACCATATATTTT.

This clonotype was counted many times. The chain has TRBV6-1 and TRBJ2-1; TRBD2 matches 7 bases. Germline CDR1 MNHNS, CDR2 SASEGT. V gave up 2 bases and J gave up 4 bases; unmatched junction bases: 8. There are 16 residues in the CDR3. The CDR3 region is CASSEFQAGVYNEQFF. The CDR3 DNA reads TGTGCCAGCAGTGAATTTCAGGCGGGAGTGTACAATGAGCAGTTCTTC.